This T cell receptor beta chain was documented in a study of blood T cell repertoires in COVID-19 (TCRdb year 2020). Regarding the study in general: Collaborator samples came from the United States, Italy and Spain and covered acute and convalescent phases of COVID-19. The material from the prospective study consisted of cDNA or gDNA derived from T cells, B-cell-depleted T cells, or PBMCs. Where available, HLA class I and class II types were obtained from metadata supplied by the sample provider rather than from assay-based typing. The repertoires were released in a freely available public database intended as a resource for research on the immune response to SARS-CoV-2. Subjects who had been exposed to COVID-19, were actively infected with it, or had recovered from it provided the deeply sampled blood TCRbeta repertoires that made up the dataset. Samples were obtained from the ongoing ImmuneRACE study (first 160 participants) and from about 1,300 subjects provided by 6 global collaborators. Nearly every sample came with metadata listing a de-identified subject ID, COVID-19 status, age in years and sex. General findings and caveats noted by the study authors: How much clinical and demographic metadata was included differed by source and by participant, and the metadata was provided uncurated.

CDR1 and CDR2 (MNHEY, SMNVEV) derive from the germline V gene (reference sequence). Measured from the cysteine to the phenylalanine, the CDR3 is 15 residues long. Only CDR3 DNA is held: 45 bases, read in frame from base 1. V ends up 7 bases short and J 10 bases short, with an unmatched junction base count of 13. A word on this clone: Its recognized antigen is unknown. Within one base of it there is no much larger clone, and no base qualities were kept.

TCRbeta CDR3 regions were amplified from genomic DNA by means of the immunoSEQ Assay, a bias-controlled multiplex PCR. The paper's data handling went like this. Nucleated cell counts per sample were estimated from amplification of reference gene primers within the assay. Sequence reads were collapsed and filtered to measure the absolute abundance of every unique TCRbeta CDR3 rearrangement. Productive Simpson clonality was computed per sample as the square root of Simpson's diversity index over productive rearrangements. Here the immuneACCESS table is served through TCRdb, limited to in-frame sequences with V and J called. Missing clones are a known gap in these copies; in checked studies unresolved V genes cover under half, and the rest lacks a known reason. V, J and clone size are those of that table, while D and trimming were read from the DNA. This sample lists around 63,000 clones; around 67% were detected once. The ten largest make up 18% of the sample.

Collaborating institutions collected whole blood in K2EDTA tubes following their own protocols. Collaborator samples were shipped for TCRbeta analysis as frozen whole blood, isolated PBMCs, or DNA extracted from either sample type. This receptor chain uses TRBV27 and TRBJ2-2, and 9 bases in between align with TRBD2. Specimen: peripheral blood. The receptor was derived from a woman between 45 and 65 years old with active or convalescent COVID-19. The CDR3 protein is CASKTGTSLFEELFF. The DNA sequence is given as TGTGCCAGCAAAACCGGGACTAGCCTTTTCGAGGAGCTGTTTTTT.